Each of the 28 T cell receptor beta chains below was sequenced from the same sample in a study of T cells after yellow fever vaccination. TCRdb analysed the 5' RACE reads with MiXCR anew, one entry per CDR3 protein. Seen here are roughly 250,000 distinct CDR3 sequences, 10% to 15% observed once, and the top ten hold around 0.55%. The sample in question was CD4+ T cells sorted from PBMCs, obtained 45 days after the yellow fever booster vaccination. The source is a young man who received the YFV17D yellow fever vaccine.

The chain carries TRBV6-5 and TRBJ2-1, with 10 positions matching TRBD2. This CDR3 has 15 residues. The germline CDR1 and CDR2 sequences are MNHEY and SVGAGI. V lost 5 bases and J lost 10; bases outside the gene matches: 11. DNA for the CDR3: TGTGCCAGCAGTCCCCGGCTAGCGGGAGTTCAGGAGCAGTTCTTC. Translated: CASSPRLAGVQEQFF.

The sample holds many counts of this clonotype. The rearrangement links TRBV12-3 or TRBV12-4 to TRBJ2-5, with 8 bases matching TRBD1. The CDR3 contains 13 residues. V dropped 6 bases and J dropped 4; count of bases not matched to a gene: 4. This CDR3 reads CASSQDRGETQYF. In DNA form, the CDR3 reads TGTGCCAGCAGCCAAGACAGGGGAGAGACCCAGTACTTC.

The rearrangement joins TRBV6-4 to TRBJ2-7; D unclear. V dropped 7 bases and J dropped 3 bases, with 7 bases sitting between them. The CDR3 totals 11 residues. CDR1 and CDR2 from the germline V gene are MRHNA and SNTAGT. The CDR3 here is CASTRYYEQYF. The DNA of the CDR3 is TGTGCCAGCACCAGATACTACGAGCAGTACTTC.

This clonotype appeared a few times. The chain recombines TRBV20-1 with TRBJ2-7, with 7 bases identical to TRBD2. Germline V gene data show CDR1 as DFQATT and CDR2 as SNEGSKA (reference sequence). The CDR3 spans 14 residues. V trimming: 1 base; J trimming: 4 bases; junction bases outside the gene matches: 7. CDR3: CSARAERGIYEQYF. The CDR3 region has the DNA TGCAGTGCTAGAGCGGAGCGGGGTATTTACGAGCAGTACTTC.

The V and J genes are TRBV5-4 and TRBJ2-1, with 14 bases fitting TRBD2. Germline V gene sequence: CDR1 SGHNT, CDR2 YYREEE (reference sequence). V lost 4 bases and J lost 8; bases outside the gene matches: 8. This CDR3 comprises 16 residues. CDR3 sequence: CASSGGTSGSRDEQFF. DNA for the CDR3: TGTGCCAGCAGCGGAGGGACTAGCGGGAGCAGGGATGAGCAGTTCTTC.

CDR3 coding DNA: TGTGCCACCAGTGCAGTAGATGAGCAGTTCTTC. It specifies CATSAVDEQFF. The chain links TRBV24-1 to TRBJ2-1; D uncertain. Trimming left V 5 bases short and J 8 bases short, with 6 bases between. The germline CDR1 and CDR2 sequences are KGHDR and SFDVKD. This CDR3 is built from 11 residues.

This clonotype was picked up a small number of times. The V gene is TRBV7-8, the J gene TRBJ1-4, with D unresolved. The CDR3 totals 15 residues. The ends were cut back, 5 bases at V and 8 bases at J, with 18 bases in the middle. Germline loops: CDR1 SGHVS, CDR2 FQNEAQ. As DNA, the CDR3 is TGTGCCAGCAGCCCTCCGCTCGACTGGCCGGAAAAACTGTTTTTT. It specifies CASSPPLDWPEKLFF.

This clonotype was found a few times. This chain links TRBV29-1 with TRBJ2-4; 8 bases map to TRBD2. Germline CDR1 is SQVTM and CDR2 is ANQGSEA. This CDR3 contains 15 residues. The ends lost 6 bases at V and 1 base at J; junction bases unmatched: 8. CDR3 bases: TGCAGCGTCCTTAGCGGGATGCTTGCCAAAAACATTCAGTACTTC. Protein product: CSVLSGMLAKNIQYF.

The rearrangement links TRBV20-1 to TRBJ2-3, with 13 bases lining up with TRBD2. The CDR3 consists of 16 residues. Germline CDR1 reads DFQATT; CDR2 reads SNEGSKA (reference sequence). V lost 1 base and J lost 6; bases outside the gene matches: 7. The CDR3 loop is CSARGETSGRSDTQYF. Written as DNA, the CDR3 is TGCAGTGCTAGAGGGGAGACTAGCGGGAGGTCCGATACGCAGTATTTT.

This clonotype turned up a few times. The chain joins TRBV4-3 to TRBJ2-3, with 9 bases matching TRBD2. V was clipped by 1 base and J by 2 bases; unmatched bases: 1. The CDR3 is made up of 15 amino acids. In germline, CDR1 is LGHNA, CDR2 YSLEER. The CDR3 nucleotides are TGCGCCAGCAGCCAAGGACTAGCGGACACAGATACGCAGTATTTT. Translated, it gives CASSQGLADTDTQYF.

In its sample, this clonotype was seen a few times. The rearrangement joins TRBV28 to TRBJ2-3; 7 bases match TRBD2. J gave up 10 bases and V 6 bases, and 4 bases lay outside the gene matches. The CDR3 is made up of 11 amino acids. CDR1 is MDHEN and CDR2 is SYDVKM in the germline V gene. The CDR3 DNA is TGTGCCAGCAGCCTGCTAGCGGCGCAGTATTTT. Residues: CASSLLAAQYF.

CDR3 region: CASSPGRENTIYF. As DNA, the CDR3 is TGTGCCAGCAGCCCCGGACGGGAAAACACCATATATTTT. This chain links TRBV5-5 with TRBJ1-3; D gene uncertain. Between the trimmed V and J ends, which lost 4 bases and 6 bases, there was a span of 11 bases. Germline assignment: CDR1 SGHKS and CDR2 YYEKEE (reference sequence). CDR3 length equals 13 residues.

This clonotype has a count of ten or more. The J gene is TRBJ2-7, the V gene TRBV5-1; 8 bases line up with TRBD1. Looked up from germline, CDR1 is SGHRS and CDR2 is YFSETQ. Trimming took 3 bases from V and 0 from J; bases not matched to a gene: 2. This CDR3 comprises 14 residues. The CDR3 region is CASSSTGDSYEQYF. The CDR3 DNA reads TGCGCCAGCAGCTCGACAGGGGACTCCTACGAGCAGTACTTC.

The table lists this clonotype with many counts. V usage is TRBV19 and J usage is TRBJ1-2, with D perhaps TRBD1 (6 bases). There are 14 residues in the CDR3. Germline CDR1 is LNHDA and CDR2 is SQIVND (reference sequence). V dropped 5 bases and J dropped 4 bases, with 14 bases sitting between them. The chain's CDR3 is CASSAGSTGYGYTF. In DNA form, the CDR3 reads TGTGCCAGTAGTGCCGGATCGACAGGCTATGGCTACACCTTC.

V is TRBV5-1 and J is TRBJ2-7; possibly TRBD2 for D (5 bases). Trimming stripped 0 bases from V and 2 bases from J, with 12 bases between. Germline V lookup: CDR1 SGHRS, CDR2 YFSETQ. This CDR3 is 15 amino acids long. CDR3 in DNA: TGCGCCAGCAGCTTGGTCGGGGTAGTAGCCTACGAGCAGTACTTC. It is translated as CASSLVGVVAYEQYF. The complete variable domain, with remaining parts taken from reference TRBV5-1 and TRBJ2-7, reads KAGVTQTPRYLIKTRGQQVTLSCSPISGHRSVSWYQQTPGQGLQFLFEYFSETQRNKGNFPGRFSGRQFSNSRSEMNVSTLELGDSALYLCASSLVGVVAYEQYFGPGTRLTVT.

This clonotype was seen only a few times. The genes are TRBV7-2 and TRBJ1-2, with TRBD1 as a possible D gene (6 bases). From germline, CDR1 is SGHTA and CDR2 FQGNSA. The V end lost 0 bases, the J end lost 1 base, and 12 bases lay between the germline ends. CDR3 length: 16 amino acids. CDR3: CASSLAPDSYNYGYTF. The CDR3 nucleotides read TGTGCCAGCAGCTTAGCGCCGGACAGCTATAACTATGGCTACACCTTC.

V usage is TRBV5-1 and J usage is TRBJ2-1; 15 nucleotides agree with TRBD2. The CDR3 has 18 amino acids. J was trimmed by 8 bases and V by 2 bases; bases with no gene match: 11. The V gene's germline CDR1 is SGHRS and CDR2 YFSETQ. This chain's CDR3 is CASSFGLAGGPWGDEQFF. CDR3 DNA sequence: TGCGCCAGCAGCTTCGGACTAGCGGGAGGGCCATGGGGCGATGAGCAGTTCTTC. Drawing the rest from reference TRBV5-1 and TRBJ2-1, the complete variable domain is KAGVTQTPRYLIKTRGQQVTLSCSPISGHRSVSWYQQTPGQGLQFLFEYFSETQRNKGNFPGRFSGRQFSNSRSEMNVSTLELGDSALYLCASSFGLAGGPWGDEQFFGPGTRLTVL.

V usage is TRBV5-1 and J usage is TRBJ2-3, with D uncertain. There are 13 residues in the CDR3. Deletions cut 4 bases from V and 7 bases from J, with 13 bases between. The germline V gene encodes CDR1 SGHRS and CDR2 YFSETQ. CDR3 residues: CASSPYNTYTQYF. CDR3 sequence (DNA): TGCGCCAGCAGCCCATACAACACTTATACGCAGTATTTT.

The CDR3 region has the DNA TGTGCCAGCATGATTGCGGGTCATGAGCAGTTCTTC. It yields the protein CASMIAGHEQFF. The rearrangement links TRBV28 to TRBJ2-1; perhaps TRBD2 as D (5 bases). The CDR3 spans 12 residues. CDR1 and CDR2 from the germline V gene are MDHEN and SYDVKM. The V gene lost 7 bases and the J gene lost 8 bases, with 12 bases spanning the gap.

V usage is TRBV4-3 and J usage is TRBJ2-5, with TRBD2 as a possible D gene (6 bases). The germline V gene encodes CDR1 LGHNA and CDR2 YSLEER. V shed 3 bases and J shed 4 bases, with 15 bases lying between them. The CDR3 spans 15 residues. The CDR3 loop reads CASSHRGGSGETQYF. CDR3 coding DNA: TGCGCCAGCAGCCACCGAGGAGGGTCGGGAGAGACCCAGTACTTC.

Many counts were recorded for this clonotype. This chain joins TRBV18 and TRBJ2-3; 11 bases fit TRBD2. Germline V gives CDR1 KGHSH, CDR2 LQKENI. Unmatched junction bases numbered 5, after V lost 6 bases and J lost 3 bases. CDR3 length equals 15 residues. The CDR3 reads CASSSGLAETDTQYF. CDR3 sequence (DNA): TGTGCCAGCTCCTCGGGACTAGCGGAGACAGATACGCAGTATTTT.

The rearrangement links TRBV20-1 to TRBJ2-7, with D hard to call. Germline CDR1 is DFQATT and CDR2 is SNEGSKA (reference sequence). The V end lost 3 bases, the J end lost 0 bases, and 12 bases lay between the germline ends. The CDR3 consists of 14 residues. CDR3 residues: CSASYSPSSYEQYF. CDR3 sequence (DNA): TGCAGTGCTAGCTACTCACCAAGCTCCTACGAGCAGTACTTC.

This clonotype was counted a few times. The rearrangement joins TRBV5-1 to TRBJ2-3; no firm D call. The germline V gene has CDR1 SGHRS and CDR2 YFSETQ. The CDR3 loop spans 14 amino acids. V was shortened by 0 bases and J by 4 bases, with 9 bases between the two germline ends. CDR3 sequence: CASSLELLADTQYF. The DNA of the CDR3 is TGCGCCAGCAGCTTGGAGTTATTAGCAGATACGCAGTATTTT.

This clonotype was observed a few times. V gene TRBV15 combines with J gene TRBJ2-2, with D possibly TRBD2 on 5 matching bases. The V gene lost 3 bases and the J gene lost 2 bases, with 10 bases spanning the gap. Germline-derived CDR1 and CDR2 are LNHNV and YYDKDF (reference sequence). The CDR3 has 15 residues. CDR3 bases: TGTGCCACCAGCAGTAAACTAGTAAACACCGGGGAGCTGTTTTTT. Its translation is CATSSKLVNTGELFF.

The rearrangement uses TRBV6-5 and TRBJ2-7; D possibly corresponds to TRBD1 (6 bases). This CDR3 region has 15 residues. V lost 0 bases to trimming and J lost 0 bases, with 9 bases between them. Germline CDR1 reads MNHEY; CDR2 reads SVGAGI. This chain's CDR3 is CASSYSGTLSYEQYF. The DNA of the CDR3 is TGTGCCAGCAGTTACTCTGGGACACTCTCCTACGAGCAGTACTTC.

The chain carries TRBV5-6 and TRBJ2-7; D perhaps matches TRBD2 (6 bases). V shed 1 base and J shed 6 bases, with 14 bases lying between them. Germline V CDR1 and CDR2: SGHDT, YYEEEE. The CDR3 consists of 14 residues. The CDR3 loop is CASSLWRAVVEQYF. CDR3 coding DNA: TGTGCCAGCAGCTTGTGGAGGGCGGTGGTCGAGCAGTACTTC.

J is TRBJ1-1 and V is TRBV9; D is unresolved. Trimming took 0 bases from V and 2 from J, leaving 8 bases between them. Germline loops: CDR1 SGDLS, CDR2 YYNGEE. This CDR3 has 14 residues. Here the CDR3 reads CASSVGALNTEAFF. CDR3 DNA: TGTGCCAGCAGCGTAGGGGCTTTAAACACTGAAGCTTTCTTT.

The chain couples TRBV3-1 to TRBJ2-2, with D uncertain. Looked up from germline, CDR1 is LGHDT and CDR2 is YNNKEL (reference sequence). The CDR3 is made up of 15 amino acids. Trimming stripped 10 bases from V and 1 base from J, with 16 bases between. The CDR3 reads CATSPLVMNTGELFF. The CDR3 DNA follows: TGTGCCACCTCCCCCCTCGTGATGAACACCGGGGAGCTGTTTTTT.